This TCR beta chain is from a study of T cells in Graves' hyperthyroidism and ophthalmopathy. Trimming shortened V by 0 bases and J by 4 bases, and 7 bases separated the two germline ends. Germline values: CDR1 SGHRS, CDR2 YFSETQ. The CDR3 extends over 14 amino acids. Amplified regions were TCR beta CDR3 sequences from RNA transcripts. The HTBI primer set served for first-round RT-PCR of the TCR CDR3. Using its own MiXCR run on the multiplex PCR reads, TCRdb lists one record per CDR3 protein. The table lists 25,000 to 30,000 distinct CDR3 sequences, over 35% of them singletons. This clonotype was counted ten times or more.

The sample taken for sequencing was blood. This clonotype was sampled from a woman aged 25 to 39 with Graves' hyperthyroidism. The chain joins TRBV5-1 to TRBJ2-2; D call uncertain. This CDR3 reads CASSLESFTGELFF. CDR3 nucleotides: TGCGCCAGCAGCTTGGAGAGCTTCACCGGGGAGCTGTTTTTT.